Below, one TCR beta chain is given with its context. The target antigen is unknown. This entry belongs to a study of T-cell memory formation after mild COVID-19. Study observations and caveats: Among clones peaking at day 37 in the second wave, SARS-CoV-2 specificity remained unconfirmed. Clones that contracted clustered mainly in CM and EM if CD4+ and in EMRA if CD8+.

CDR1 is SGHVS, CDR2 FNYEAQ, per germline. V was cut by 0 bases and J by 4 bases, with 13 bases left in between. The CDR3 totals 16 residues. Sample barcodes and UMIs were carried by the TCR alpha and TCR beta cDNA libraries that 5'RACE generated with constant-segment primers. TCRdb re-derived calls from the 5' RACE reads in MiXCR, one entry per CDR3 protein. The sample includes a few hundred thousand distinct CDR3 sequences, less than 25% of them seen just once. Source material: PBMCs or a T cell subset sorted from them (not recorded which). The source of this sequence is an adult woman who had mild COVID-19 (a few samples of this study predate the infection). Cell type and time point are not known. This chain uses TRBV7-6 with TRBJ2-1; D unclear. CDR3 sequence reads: CASSLAAWSSYNEQFF. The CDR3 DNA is TGTGCCAGCAGCTTAGCTGCCTGGTCTTCTTACAATGAGCAGTTCTTC.